This T cell receptor beta chain was recorded in a study of T cell changes during pregnancy in multiple sclerosis. Clones were read by immunoSEQ multiplex PCR, and TCRdb kept only the in-frame ones, dropping some. The table includes roughly 68,000 clones, 92% detected once. Germline CDR1 is PRHDT and CDR2 is FYEKMQ (reference sequence). The CDR3 extends over 16 amino acids. V lost 5 bases and J lost 2; bases outside the gene matches: 4. The specimen was peripheral blood, collected in the second trimester of pregnancy. This receptor was taken from a female donor in good health, enrolled as a control in a pregnancy study. J is TRBJ2-3 and V is TRBV13; TRBD2 aligns across 13 bases. The DNA of the CDR3 is TGTGCCAGCAGCCCGGGACTAGCGGGATTCACAGATACGCAGTATTTT. Protein product: CASSPGLAGFTDTQYF.